This T cell receptor beta chain comes out of a study of CD8+ T cells in alopecia areata. cDNA reverse transcribed from extracted RNA served as the sequencing template. Only in-frame clones appear in the TCRdb table, and some are missing; sequencing was by immunoSEQ multiplex PCR. The table records about 290,000 clones, roughly 64% of them present only once. Whole-study results and caveats: Higher clonality than in normal scalp was seen in lesional scalp, especially alopecia totalis/universalis.

Treatment in this sample: oral pan-JAK inhibitor, 5-10 mg twice daily. Turning to this clone: Its matching antigen is unknown.

This sample comprised CD4+ T cells sorted from blood, obtained at week 24, from a patient treated with tofacitinib. The sequence was obtained from a human donor with alopecia areata.

CDR3 sequence: CASSQDTSWDSRYGYTF. The DNA of the CDR3 is TGCGCCAGCAGCCAAGATACAAGTTGGGACAGTCGCTATGGCTACACCTTC. The chain uses TRBV4-1 and TRBJ1-2; 7 nucleotides agree with TRBD1. From germline, CDR1 is MGHRA and CDR2 YSYEKL. The CDR3 has 17 residues. With V trimmed by 0 bases and J by 4 bases, 11 bases remained unmatched.